This T cell receptor (beta chain) was obtained from a study of CD8+ T cells in alopecia areata. Study information: The drug, oral tofacitinib, was given to treated patients at 5 to 10 mg twice daily. Study-level findings and limits: In scalp and blood during tofacitinib, many expanded lesional clones persisted. Sequenced scalp T cells also include alphabeta T cells resident in normal skin.

The table lists this clone with a few counts. The antigen remains undetermined. After isolation, RNA underwent reverse transcription to generate cDNA as the sequencing template. The repertoire was sequenced with immunoSEQ multiplex PCR; TCRdb's copy has only in-frame clones and lacks some. In the table there are under 350,000 clones, roughly 64% of which are singletons. Trimming shortened V by 2 bases and J by 4 bases, and 12 bases separated the two germline ends. Germline V gives CDR1 SQVTM, CDR2 ANQGSEA. The CDR3 loop spans 13 amino acids. The sample's treatment: oral pan-JAK inhibitor, 5-10 mg twice daily. Samples from alopecia areata patients were lesional scalp punch biopsies and peripheral blood.

The gene calls are TRBV29-1 and TRBJ2-7, with D possibly matching TRBD1 (5 bases). The sequencing used CD4+ T cells sorted from blood, collected at week 24, from a patient treated with tofacitinib. The receptor was derived from a human donor with alopecia areata. Here the CDR3 reads CSVETDRVYEQYF. Written as DNA, the CDR3 is TGCAGCGTTGAAACCGACAGAGTTTACGAGCAGTACTTC.